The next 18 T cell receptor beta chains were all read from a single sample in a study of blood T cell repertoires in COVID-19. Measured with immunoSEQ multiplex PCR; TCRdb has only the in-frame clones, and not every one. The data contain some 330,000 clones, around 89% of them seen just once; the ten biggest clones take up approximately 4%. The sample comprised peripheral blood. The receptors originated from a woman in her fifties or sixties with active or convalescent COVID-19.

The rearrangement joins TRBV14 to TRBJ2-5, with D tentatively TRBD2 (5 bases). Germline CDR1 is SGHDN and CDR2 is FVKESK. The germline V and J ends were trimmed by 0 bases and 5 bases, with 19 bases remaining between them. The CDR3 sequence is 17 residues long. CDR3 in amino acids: CASSQERAGELRETQYF. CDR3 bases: TGTGCCAGCAGCCAAGAAAGGGCGGGCGAATTACGGGAGACCCAGTACTTC.

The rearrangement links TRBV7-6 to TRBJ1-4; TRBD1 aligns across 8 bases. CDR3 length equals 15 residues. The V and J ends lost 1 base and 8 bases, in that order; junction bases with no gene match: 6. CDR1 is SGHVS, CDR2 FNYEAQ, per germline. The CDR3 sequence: CASSLGTGQGEKLFF. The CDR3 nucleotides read TGTGCCAGCAGCTTAGGGACAGGGCAAGGCGAAAAACTGTTTTTT.

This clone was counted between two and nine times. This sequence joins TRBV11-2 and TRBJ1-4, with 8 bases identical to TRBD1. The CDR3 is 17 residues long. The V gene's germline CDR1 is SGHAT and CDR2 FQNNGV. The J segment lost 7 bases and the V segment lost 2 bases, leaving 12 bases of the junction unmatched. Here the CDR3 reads CASSLMFGQGGGEKLFF. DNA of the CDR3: TGTGCCAGCAGCTTAATGTTTGGACAGGGTGGCGGTGAAAAACTGTTTTTT.

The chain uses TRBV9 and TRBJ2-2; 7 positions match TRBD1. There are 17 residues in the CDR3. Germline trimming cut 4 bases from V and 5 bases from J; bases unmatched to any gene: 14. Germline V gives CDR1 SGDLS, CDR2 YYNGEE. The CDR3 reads CASSFSSTGSFTGELFF. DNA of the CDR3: TGTGCCAGCAGCTTTAGCTCGACAGGGAGTTTTACCGGGGAGCTGTTTTTT. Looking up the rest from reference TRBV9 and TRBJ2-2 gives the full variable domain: DSGVTQTPKHLITATGQRVTLRCSPRSGDLSVYWYQQSLDQGLQFLIQYYNGEERAKGNILERFSAQQFPDLHSELNLSSLELGDSALYFCASSFSSTGSFTGELFFGEGSRLTVL.

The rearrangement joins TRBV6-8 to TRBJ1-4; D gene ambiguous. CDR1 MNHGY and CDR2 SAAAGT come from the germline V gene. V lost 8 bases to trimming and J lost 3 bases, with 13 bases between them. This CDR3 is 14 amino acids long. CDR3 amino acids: CASVRGRANEKLFF. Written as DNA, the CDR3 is TGTGCCAGCGTACGCGGGAGGGCTAATGAAAAACTGTTTTTT.

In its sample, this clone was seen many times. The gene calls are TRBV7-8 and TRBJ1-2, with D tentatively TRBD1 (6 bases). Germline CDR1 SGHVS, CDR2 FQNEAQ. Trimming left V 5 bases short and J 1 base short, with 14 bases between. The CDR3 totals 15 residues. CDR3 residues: CASSKRDIINYGYTF. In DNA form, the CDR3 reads TGTGCCAGCAGCAAAAGGGACATCATTAACTATGGCTACACCTTC.

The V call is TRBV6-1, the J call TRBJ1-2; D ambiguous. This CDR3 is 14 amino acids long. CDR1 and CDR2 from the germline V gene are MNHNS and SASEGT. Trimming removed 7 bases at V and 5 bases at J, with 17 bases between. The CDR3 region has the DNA TGTGCCAGCACCCCGTGGGAGGGCCGATATGGCTACACCTTC. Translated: CASTPWEGRYGYTF.

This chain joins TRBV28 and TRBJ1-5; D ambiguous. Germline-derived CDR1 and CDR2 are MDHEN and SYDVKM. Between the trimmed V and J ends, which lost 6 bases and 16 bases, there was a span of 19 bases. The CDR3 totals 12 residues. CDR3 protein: CASRDSSVPLHF. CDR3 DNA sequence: TGTGCCAGCAGAGATTCGTCGGTACCGCTCCATTTT. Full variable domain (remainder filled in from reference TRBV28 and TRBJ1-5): DVKVTQSSRYLVKRTGEKVFLECVQDMDHENMFWYRQDPGLGLRLIYFSYDVKMKEKGDIPEGYSVSREKKERFSLILESASTNQTSMYLCASRDSSVPLHFGDGTRLSIL.

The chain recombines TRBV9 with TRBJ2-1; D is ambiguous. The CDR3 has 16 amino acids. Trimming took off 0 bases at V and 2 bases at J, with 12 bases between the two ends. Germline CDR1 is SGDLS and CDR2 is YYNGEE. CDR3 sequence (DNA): TGTGCCAGCAGCGTAGTAGCAGATACCCCCTACAATGAGCAGTTCTTC. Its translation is CASSVVADTPYNEQFF.

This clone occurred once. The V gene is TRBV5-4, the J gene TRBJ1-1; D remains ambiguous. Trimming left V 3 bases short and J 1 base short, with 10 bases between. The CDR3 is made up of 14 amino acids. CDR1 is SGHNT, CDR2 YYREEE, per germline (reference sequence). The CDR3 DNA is TGTGCCAGCAGCTCTGGGCAGCAGAACACTGAAGCTTTCTTT. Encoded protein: CASSSGQQNTEAFF. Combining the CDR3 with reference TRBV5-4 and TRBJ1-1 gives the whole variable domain ETGVTQSPTHLIKTRGQQVTLRCSSQSGHNTVSWYQQALGQGPQFIFQYYREEENGRGNFPPRFSGLQFPNYSSELNVNALELDDSALYLCASSSGQQNTEAFFGQGTRLTVV.

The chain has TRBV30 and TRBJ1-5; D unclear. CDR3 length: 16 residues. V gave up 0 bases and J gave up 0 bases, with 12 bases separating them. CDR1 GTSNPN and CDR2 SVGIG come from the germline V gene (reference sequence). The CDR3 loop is CAWSVRGAYSNQPQHF. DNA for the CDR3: TGTGCCTGGAGTGTACGCGGAGCTTATAGCAATCAGCCCCAGCATTTT.

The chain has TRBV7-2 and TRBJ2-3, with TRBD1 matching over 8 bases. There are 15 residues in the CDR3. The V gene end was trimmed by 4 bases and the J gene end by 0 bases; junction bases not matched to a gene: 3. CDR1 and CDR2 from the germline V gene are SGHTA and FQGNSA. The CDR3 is CASSSRQGSTDTQYF. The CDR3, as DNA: TGTGCCAGCAGCTCCCGACAGGGGAGCACAGATACGCAGTATTTT.

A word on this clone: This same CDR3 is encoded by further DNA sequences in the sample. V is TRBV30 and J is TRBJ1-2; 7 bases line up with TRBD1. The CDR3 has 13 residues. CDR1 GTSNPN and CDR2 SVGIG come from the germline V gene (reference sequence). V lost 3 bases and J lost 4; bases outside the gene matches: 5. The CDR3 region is CAWRGQPGYGYTF. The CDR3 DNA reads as TGTGCCTGGAGGGGACAGCCTGGCTATGGCTACACCTTC.

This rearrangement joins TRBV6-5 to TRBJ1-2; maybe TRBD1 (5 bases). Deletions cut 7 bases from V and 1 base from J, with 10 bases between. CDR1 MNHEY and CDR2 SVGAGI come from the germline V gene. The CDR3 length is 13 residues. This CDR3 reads CASKVGHNYGYTF. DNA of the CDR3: TGTGCCAGCAAGGTCGGACATAACTATGGCTACACCTTC.

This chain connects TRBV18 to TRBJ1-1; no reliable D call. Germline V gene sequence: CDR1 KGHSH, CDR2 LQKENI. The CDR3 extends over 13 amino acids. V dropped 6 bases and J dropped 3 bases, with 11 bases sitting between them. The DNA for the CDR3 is TGTGCCAGCTCCAAGAACGGGGACACTGAAGCTTTCTTT. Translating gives CASSKNGDTEAFF.

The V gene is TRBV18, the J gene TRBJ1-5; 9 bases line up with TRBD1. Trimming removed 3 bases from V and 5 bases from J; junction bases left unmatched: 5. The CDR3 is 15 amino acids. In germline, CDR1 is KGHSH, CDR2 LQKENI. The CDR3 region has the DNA TGTGCCAGCTCACCTCGGACAGGGGTTGATCAGCCCCAGCATTTT. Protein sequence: CASSPRTGVDQPQHF.

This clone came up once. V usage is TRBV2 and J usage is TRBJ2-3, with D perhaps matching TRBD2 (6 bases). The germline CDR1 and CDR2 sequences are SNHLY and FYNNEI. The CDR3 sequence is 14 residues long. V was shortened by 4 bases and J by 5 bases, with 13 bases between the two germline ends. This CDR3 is CASSAGLKGDTQYF. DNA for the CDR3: TGTGCCAGCAGTGCGGGACTGAAAGGAGATACGCAGTATTTT.

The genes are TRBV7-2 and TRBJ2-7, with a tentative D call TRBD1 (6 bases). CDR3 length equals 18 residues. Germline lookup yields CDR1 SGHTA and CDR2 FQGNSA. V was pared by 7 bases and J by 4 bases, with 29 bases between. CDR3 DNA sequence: TGTGCCAGCATCAAACAAATACTATCACCTCAGGGGATATACGAGCAGTACTTC. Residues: CASIKQILSPQGIYEQYF.